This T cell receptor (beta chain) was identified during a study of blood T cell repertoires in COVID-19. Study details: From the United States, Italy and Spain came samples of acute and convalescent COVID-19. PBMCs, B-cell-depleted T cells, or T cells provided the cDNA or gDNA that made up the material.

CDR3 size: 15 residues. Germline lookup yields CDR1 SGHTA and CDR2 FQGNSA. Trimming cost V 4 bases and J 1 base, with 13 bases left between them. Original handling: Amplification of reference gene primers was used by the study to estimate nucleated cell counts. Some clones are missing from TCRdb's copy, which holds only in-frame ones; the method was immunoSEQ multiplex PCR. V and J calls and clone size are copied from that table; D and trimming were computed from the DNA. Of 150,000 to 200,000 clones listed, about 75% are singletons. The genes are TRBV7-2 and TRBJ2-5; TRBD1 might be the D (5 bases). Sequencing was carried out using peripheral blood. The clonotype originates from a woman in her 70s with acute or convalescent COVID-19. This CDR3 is CASSYQGPAQETQYF. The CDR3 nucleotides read TGTGCCAGCAGCTACCAGGGTCCCGCCCAAGAGACCCAGTACTTC. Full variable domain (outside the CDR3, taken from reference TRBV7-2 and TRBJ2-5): GAGVSQSPSNKVTEKGKDVELRCDPISGHTALYWYRQSLGQGLEFLIYFQGNSAPDKSGLPSDRFSAERTGGSVSTLTIQRTQQEDSAVYLCASSYQGPAQETQYFGPGTRLLVL.